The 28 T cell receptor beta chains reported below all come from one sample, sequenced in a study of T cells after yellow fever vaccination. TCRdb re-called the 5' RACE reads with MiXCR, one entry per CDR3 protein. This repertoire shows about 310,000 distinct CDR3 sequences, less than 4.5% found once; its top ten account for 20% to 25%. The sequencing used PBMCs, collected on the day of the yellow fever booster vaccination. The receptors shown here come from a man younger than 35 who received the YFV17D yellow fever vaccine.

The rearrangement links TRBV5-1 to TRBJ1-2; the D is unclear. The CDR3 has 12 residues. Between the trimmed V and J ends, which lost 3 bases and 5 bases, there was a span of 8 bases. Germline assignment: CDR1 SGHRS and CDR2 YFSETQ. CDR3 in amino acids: CASSSTFYGYTF. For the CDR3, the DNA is TGCGCCAGCAGCTCTACATTTTATGGCTACACCTTC.

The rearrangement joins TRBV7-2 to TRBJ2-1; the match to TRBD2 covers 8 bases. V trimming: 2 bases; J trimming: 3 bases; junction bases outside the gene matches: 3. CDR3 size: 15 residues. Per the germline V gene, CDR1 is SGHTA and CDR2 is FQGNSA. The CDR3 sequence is CASSLYGGGYNEQFF. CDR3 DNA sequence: TGTGCCAGCAGCTTATACGGGGGGGGCTACAATGAGCAGTTCTTC.

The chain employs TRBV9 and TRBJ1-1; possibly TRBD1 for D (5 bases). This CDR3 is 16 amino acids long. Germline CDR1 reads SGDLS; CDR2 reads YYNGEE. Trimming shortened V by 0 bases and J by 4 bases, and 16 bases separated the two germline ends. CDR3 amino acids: CASSVAAGNSVTEAFF. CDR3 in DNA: TGTGCCAGCAGCGTAGCGGCAGGGAATAGTGTCACTGAAGCTTTCTTT.

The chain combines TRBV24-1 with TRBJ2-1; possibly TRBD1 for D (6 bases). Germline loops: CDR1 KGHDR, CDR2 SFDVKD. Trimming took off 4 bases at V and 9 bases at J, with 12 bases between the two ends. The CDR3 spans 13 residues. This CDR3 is CATSDFLGGEQFF. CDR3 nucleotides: TGTGCCACCAGTGACTTCCTAGGGGGTGAGCAGTTCTTC.

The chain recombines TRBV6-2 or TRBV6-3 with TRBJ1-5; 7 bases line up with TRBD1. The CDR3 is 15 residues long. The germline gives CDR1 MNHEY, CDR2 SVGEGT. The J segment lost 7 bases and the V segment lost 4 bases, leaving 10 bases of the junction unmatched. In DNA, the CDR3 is TGTGCCAGCAGTTTTTACACAGGGGCGGGACAGCCCCAGCATTTT. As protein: CASSFYTGAGQPQHF.

The CDR3 coding sequence is TGTGCCAGCAGGGGGGAAGGTACGCAGTATTTT. Translating it yields CASRGEGTQYF. The chain is built from TRBV2 and TRBJ2-3; D is possibly TRBD1 or TRBD2 (5 bases each). Germline V gene data show CDR1 as SNHLY and CDR2 as FYNNEI. Trimming shortened V by 6 bases and J by 8 bases, and 9 bases separated the two germline ends. The CDR3 contains 11 residues.

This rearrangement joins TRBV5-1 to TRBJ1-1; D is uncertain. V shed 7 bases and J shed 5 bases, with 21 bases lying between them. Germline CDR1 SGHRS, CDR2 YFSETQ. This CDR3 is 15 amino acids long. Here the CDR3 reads CASAEEKGVRTEAFF. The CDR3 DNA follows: TGCGCCAGCGCAGAGGAGAAGGGCGTCAGAACTGAAGCTTTCTTT.

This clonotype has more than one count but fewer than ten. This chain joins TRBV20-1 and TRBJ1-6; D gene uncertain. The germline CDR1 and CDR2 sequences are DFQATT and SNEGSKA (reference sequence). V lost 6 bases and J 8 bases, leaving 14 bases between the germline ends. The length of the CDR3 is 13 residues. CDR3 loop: CSAPLLSDSPLHF. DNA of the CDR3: TGCAGTGCGCCCCTCCTCAGTGATTCACCCCTCCACTTT.

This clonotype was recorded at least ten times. DNA for the CDR3: TGCGCCAGCAGCCAGGCCTTTGGGACAGGGAGGGGGTATACGCAGTATTTT. As protein: CASSQAFGTGRGYTQYF. This chain joins TRBV4-3 and TRBJ2-3; 9 nucleotides line up with TRBD1. The V gene's germline CDR1 is LGHNA and CDR2 YSLEER. The CDR3 covers 17 residues. The V and J ends lost 3 bases and 7 bases, in that order; junction bases with no gene match: 14.

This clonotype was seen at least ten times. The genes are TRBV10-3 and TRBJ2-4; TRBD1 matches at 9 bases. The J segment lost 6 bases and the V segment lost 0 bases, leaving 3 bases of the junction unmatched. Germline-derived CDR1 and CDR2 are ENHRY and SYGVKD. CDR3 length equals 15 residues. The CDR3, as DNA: TGTGCCATCAGTGAGTCGAAGGGACAGGGAAACATTCAGTACTTC. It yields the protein CAISESKGQGNIQYF.

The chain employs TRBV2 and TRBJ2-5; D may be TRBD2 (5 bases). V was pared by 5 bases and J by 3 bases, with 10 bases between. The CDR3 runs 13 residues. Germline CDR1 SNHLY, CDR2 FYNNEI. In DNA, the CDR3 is TGTGCCAGCAGTTCGGACTCTAAAGAGACCCAGTACTTC. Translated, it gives CASSSDSKETQYF.

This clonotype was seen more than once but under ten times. DNA for the CDR3: TGTGCCAGCAGCCGAGGGGACGGAAGCTATGGCACTGAAGCTTTCTTT. This gives the protein CASSRGDGSYGTEAFF. This chain uses TRBV3-1 with TRBJ1-1, with D possibly matching TRBD1 (5 bases). Deletions cut 4 bases from V and 4 bases from J, with 19 bases between. There are 16 residues in the CDR3. Germline lookup yields CDR1 LGHDT and CDR2 YNNKEL (reference sequence).

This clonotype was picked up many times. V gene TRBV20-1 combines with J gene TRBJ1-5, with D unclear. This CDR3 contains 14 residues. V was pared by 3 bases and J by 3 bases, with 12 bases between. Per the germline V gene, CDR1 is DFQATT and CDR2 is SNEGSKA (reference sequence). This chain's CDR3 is CSARGLGDNQPQHF. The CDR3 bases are TGCAGTGCTAGGGGTCTTGGGGACAATCAGCCCCAGCATTTT.

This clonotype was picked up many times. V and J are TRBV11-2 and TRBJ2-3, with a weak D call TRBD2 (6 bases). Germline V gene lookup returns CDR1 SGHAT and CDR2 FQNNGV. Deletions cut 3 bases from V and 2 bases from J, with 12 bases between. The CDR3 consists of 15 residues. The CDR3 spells CASSFEGTFTDTQYF. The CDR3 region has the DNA TGTGCCAGCAGCTTTGAGGGGACTTTCACAGATACGCAGTATTTT.

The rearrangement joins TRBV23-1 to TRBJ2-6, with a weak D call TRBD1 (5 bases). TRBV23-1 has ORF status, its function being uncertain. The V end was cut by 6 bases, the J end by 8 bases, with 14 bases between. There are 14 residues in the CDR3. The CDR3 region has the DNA TGCGCCAGCAGCCAAGTCAGACAGTCCAACGTCCTGACTTTC. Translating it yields CASSQVRQSNVLTF.

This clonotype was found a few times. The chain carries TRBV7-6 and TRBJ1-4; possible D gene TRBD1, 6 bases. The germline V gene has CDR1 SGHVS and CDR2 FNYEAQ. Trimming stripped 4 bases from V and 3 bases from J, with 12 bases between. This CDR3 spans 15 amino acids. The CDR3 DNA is TGTGCCAGCAGCTCGGCAGGGGTGGCTAATGAAAAACTGTTTTTT. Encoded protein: CASSSAGVANEKLFF. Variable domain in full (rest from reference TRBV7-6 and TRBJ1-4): GAGVSQSPRYKVTKRGQDVALRCDPISGHVSLYWYRQALGQGPEFLTYFNYEAQQDKSGLPNDRFSAERPEGSISTLTIQRTEQRDSAMYRCASSSAGVANEKLFFGSGTQLSVL.

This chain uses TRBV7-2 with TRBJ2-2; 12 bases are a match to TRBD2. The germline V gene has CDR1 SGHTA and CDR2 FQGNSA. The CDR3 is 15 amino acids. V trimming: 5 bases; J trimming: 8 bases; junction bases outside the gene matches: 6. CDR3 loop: CASSPPTSGGGELFF. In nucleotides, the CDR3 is TGTGCCAGCAGCCCACCTACTAGCGGGGGGGGGGAGCTGTTTTTT.

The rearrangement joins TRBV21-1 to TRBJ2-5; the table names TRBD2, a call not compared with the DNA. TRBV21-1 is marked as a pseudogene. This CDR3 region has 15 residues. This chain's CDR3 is CASSNARDSQETQYF. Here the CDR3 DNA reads TGTGCCAGCAGCAACGCTCGGGACTCCCAAGAGACCCAGTACTTC.

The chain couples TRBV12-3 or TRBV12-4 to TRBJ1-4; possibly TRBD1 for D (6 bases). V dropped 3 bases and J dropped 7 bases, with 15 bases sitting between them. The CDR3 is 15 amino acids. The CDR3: CASSFWGRGGEKLFF. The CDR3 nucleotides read TGTGCCAGCAGTTTTTGGGGCAGGGGAGGTGAAAAACTGTTTTTT.

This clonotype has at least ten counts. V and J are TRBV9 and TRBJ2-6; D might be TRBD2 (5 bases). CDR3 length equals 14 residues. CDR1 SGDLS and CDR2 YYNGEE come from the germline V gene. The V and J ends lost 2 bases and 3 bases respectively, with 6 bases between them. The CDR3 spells CASSVGSGANVLTF. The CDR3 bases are TGTGCCAGCAGCGTTGGGAGTGGGGCCAACGTCCTGACTTTC.

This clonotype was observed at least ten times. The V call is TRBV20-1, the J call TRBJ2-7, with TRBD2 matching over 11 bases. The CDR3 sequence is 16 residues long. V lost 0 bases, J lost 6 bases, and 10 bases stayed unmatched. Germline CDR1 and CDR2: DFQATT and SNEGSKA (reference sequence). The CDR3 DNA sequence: TGCAGTGCTAGAGACCCTAGCGGGGGGACGCCTGGCGAGCAGTACTTC. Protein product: CSARDPSGGTPGEQYF.

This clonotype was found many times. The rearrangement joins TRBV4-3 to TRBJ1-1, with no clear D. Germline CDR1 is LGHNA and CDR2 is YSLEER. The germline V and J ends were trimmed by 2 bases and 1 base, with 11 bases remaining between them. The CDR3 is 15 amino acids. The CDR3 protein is CASSQLRSQNTEAFF. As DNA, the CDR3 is TGCGCCAGCAGCCAACTCCGCAGCCAGAACACTGAAGCTTTCTTT.

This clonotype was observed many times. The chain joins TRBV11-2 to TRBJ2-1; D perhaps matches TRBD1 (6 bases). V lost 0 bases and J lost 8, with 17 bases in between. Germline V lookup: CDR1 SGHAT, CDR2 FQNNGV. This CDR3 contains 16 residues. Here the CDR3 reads CASSLDGTGKGHEQFF. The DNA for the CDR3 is TGTGCCAGCAGCTTAGATGGCACAGGGAAAGGTCATGAGCAGTTCTTC.

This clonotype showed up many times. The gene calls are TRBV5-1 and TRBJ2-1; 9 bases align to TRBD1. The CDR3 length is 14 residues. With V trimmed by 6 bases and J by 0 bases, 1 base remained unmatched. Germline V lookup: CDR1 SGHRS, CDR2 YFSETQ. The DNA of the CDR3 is TGCGCCAGCACGGGACAGGGCTCCTACAATGAGCAGTTCTTC. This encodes CASTGQGSYNEQFF.

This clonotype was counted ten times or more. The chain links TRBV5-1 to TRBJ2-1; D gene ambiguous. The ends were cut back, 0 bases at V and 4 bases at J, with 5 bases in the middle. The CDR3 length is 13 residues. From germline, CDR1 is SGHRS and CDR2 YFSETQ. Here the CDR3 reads CASSLERYNEQFF. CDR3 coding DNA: TGCGCCAGCAGCTTGGAACGGTACAATGAGCAGTTCTTC.

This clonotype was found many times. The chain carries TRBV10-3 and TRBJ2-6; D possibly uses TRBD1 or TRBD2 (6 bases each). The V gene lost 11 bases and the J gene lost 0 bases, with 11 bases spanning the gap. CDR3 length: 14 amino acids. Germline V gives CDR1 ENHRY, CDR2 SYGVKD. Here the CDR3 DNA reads TGTGCCGTCGGGGGCCCCTCTGGGGCCAACGTCCTGACTTTC. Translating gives CAVGGPSGANVLTF.

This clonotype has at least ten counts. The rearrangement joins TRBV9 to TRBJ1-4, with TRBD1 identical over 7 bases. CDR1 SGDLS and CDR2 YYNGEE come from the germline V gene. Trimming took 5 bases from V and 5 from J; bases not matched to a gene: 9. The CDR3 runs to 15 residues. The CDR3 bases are TGTGCCAGCAGATCTGGGACAGAGAAAAATGAAAAACTGTTTTTT. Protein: CASRSGTEKNEKLFF.

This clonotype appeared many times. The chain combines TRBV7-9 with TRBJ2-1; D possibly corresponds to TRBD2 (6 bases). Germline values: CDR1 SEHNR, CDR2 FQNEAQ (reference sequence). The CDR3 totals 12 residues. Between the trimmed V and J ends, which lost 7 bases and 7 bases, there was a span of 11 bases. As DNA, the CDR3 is TGTGCCAGCATCTTTAGCGGTAATGAGCAGTTCTTC. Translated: CASIFSGNEQFF.